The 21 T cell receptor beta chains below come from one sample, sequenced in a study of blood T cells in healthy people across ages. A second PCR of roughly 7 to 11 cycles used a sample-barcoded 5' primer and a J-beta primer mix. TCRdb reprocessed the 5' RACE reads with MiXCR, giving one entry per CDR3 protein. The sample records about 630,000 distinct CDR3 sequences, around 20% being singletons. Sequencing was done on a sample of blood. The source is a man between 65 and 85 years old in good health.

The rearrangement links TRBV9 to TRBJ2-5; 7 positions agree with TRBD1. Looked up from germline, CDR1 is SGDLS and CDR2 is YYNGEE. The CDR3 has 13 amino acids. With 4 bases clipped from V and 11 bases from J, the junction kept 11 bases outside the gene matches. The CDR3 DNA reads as TGTGCCAGCAGCACACTATGGGACAGTCAGCAGTACTTC. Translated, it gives CASSTLWDSQQYF.

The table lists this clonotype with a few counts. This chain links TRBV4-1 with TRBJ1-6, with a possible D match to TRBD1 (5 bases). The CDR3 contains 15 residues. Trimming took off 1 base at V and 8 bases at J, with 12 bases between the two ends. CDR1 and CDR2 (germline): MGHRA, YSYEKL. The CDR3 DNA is TGCGCCAGCAGCCAAGTTGCGGGGGGAGATTCACCCCTCCACTTT. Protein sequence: CASSQVAGGDSPLHF.

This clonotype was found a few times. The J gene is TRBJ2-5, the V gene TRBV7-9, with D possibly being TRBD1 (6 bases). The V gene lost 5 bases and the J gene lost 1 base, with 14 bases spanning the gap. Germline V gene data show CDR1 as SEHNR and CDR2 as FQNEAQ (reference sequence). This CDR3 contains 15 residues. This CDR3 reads CASSQGGQPQETQYF. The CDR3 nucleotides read TGTGCCAGCAGCCAAGGAGGACAGCCCCAAGAGACCCAGTACTTC.

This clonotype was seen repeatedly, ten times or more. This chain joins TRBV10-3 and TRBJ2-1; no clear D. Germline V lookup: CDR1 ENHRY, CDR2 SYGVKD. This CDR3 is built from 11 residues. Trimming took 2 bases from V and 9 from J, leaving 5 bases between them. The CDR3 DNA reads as TGTGCCATCAGTGAGGGTACTGAGCAGTTCTTC. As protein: CAISEGTEQFF.

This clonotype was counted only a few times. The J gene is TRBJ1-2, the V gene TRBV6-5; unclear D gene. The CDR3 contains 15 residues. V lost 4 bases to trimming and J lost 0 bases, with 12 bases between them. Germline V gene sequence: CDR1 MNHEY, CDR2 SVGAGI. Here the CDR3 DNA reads TGTGCCAGCAGTTCTACCCCCCAAACTAACTATGGCTACACCTTC. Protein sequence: CASSSTPQTNYGYTF.

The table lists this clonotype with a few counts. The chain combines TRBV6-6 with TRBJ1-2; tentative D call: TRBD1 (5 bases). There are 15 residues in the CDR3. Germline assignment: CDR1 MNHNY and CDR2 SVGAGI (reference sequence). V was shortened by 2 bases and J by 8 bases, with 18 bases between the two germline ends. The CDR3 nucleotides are TGTGCCAGCAGTTACGATGCAGGGCAATTGGGGGGCTACACCTTC. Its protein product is CASSYDAGQLGGYTF.

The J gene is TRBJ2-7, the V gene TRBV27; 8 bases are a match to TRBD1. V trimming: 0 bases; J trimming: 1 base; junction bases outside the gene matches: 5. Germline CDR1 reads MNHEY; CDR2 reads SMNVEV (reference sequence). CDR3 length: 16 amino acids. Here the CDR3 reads CASSLSTRTGSYEQYF. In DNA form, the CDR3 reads TGTGCCAGCAGTTTATCAACCCGGACAGGGTCCTACGAGCAGTACTTC.

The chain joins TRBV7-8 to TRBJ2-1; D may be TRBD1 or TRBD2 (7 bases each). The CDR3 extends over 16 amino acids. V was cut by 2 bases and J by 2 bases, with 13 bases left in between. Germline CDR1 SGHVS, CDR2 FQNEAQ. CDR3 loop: CASSLSGTVAYNEQFF. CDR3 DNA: TGTGCCAGCAGCTTAAGCGGGACAGTGGCCTACAATGAGCAGTTCTTC.

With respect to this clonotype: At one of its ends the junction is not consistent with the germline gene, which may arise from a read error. The CDR3 DNA reads TGTGCCGGCAGCGTGGACAGGGCGGCCTACAATGAGCAGTTCTTC. Encoded protein: CAGSVDRAAYNEQFF. V is TRBV9 and J is TRBJ2-1; 8 bases match TRBD1. From germline, CDR1 is SGDLS and CDR2 YYNGEE. This CDR3 contains 15 residues.

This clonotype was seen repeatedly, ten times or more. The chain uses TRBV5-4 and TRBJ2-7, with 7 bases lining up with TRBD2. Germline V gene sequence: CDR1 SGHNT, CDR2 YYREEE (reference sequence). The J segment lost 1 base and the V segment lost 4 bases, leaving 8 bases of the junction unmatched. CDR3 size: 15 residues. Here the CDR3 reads CASSAGTTYSYEQYF. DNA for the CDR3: TGTGCCAGCAGCGCCGGGACTACTTATTCCTACGAGCAGTACTTC.

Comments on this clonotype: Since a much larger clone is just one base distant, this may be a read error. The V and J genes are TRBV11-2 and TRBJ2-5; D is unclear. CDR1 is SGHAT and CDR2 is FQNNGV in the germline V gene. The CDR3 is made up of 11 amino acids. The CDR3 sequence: CASKAEEAQYF. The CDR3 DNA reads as TGTGCCAGCAAGGCAGAAGAGGCCCAGTACTTC.

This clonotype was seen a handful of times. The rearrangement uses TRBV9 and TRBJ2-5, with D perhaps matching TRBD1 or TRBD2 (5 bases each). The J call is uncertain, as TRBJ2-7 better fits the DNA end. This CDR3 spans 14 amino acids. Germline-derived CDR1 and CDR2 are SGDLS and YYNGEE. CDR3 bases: TGTGCCAGCAGCGCCGGGACCCCTCCTTTCGAGCAGTACTTC. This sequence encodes CASSAGTPPFEQYF.

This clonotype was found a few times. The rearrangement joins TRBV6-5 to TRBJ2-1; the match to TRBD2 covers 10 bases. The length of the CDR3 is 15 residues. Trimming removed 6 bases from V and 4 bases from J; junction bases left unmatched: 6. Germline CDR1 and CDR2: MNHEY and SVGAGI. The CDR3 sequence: CASSKTSGPYNEQFF. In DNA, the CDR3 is TGTGCCAGCAGCAAGACTAGCGGGCCTTACAATGAGCAGTTCTTC.

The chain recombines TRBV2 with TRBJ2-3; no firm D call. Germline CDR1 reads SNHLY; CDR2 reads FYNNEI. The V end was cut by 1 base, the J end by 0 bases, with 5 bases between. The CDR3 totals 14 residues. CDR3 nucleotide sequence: TGTGCCAGCAGTGAAGGGAGTAGCACAGATACGCAGTATTTT. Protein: CASSEGSSTDTQYF.

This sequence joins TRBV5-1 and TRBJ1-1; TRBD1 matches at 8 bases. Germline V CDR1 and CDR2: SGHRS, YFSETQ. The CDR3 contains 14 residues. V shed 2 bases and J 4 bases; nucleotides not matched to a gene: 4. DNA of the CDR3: TGCGCCAGCAGCTTCGGACAGGGAGCCACTGAAGCTTTCTTT. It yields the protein CASSFGQGATEAFF.

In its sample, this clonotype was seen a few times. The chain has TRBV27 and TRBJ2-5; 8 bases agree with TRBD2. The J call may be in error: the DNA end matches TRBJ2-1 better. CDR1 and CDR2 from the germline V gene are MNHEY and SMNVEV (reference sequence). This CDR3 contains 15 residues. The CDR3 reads CASGLSGANYNEQFF. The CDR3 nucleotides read TGTGCCAGCGGACTTAGCGGGGCAAACTACAATGAGCAGTTCTTC.

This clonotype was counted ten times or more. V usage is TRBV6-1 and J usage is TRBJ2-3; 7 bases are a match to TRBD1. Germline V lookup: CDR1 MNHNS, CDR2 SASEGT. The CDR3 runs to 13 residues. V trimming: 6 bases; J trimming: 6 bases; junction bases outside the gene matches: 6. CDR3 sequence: CASRRDRADTQYF. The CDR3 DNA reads TGTGCCAGCAGACGCGACAGGGCGGATACGCAGTATTTT.

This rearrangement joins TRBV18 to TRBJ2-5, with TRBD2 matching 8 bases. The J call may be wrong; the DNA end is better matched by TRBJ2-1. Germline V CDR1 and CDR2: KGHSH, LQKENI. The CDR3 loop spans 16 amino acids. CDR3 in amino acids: CASSPPGLEPWNEQFF. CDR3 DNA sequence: TGTGCCAGCTCACCACCGGGACTAGAGCCCTGGAATGAGCAGTTCTTC.

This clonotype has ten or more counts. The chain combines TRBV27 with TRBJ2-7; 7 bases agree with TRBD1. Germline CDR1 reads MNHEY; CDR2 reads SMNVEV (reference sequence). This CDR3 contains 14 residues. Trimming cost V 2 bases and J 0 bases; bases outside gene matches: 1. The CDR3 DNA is TGTGCCAGCAGTTTAACAGGGGACTCCTACGAGCAGTACTTC. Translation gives CASSLTGDSYEQYF.

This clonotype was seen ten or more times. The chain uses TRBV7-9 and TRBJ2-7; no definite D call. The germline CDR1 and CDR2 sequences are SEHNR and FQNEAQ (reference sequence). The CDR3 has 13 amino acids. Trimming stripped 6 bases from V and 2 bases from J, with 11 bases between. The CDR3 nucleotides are TGTGCCAGCAGGTCAGGCGGAACCTACGAGCAGTACTTC. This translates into CASRSGGTYEQYF. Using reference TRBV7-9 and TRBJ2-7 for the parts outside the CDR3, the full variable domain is DTGVSQNPRHKITKRGQNVTFRCDPISEHNRLYWYRQTLGQGPEFLTYFQNEAQLEKSRLLSDRFSAERPKGSFSTLEIQRTEQGDSAMYLCASRSGGTYEQYFGPGTRLTVT.

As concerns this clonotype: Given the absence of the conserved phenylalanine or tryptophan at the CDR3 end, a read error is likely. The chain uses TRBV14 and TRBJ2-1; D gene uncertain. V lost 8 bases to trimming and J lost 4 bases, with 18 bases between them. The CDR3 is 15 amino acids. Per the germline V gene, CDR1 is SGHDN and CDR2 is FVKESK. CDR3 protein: CASCRGSSEYNEQFL. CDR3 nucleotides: TGTGCCAGCTGCCGAGGATCCAGCGAGTACAATGAGCAGTTCCTC.